This entry lists 2 T cell receptor beta chains sequenced from one sample in a study of cytomegalovirus exposure and HLA in healthy donors. Use of 60 Vbeta and 13 Jbeta primers characterized the PCR. The method was immunoSEQ multiplex PCR; TCRdb's version includes in-frame clones alone and lacks a portion of them. The sample consists of about 140,000 clones, less than 85% of them appearing once. The sequenced sample was PBMCs. The receptors here all came from a man aged 40-49 years in good health and CMV-seronegative.

V and J are TRBV7-9 and TRBJ1-4; no definite D call. This CDR3 is 14 amino acids long. V lost 9 bases and J lost 0, with 11 bases in between. Germline CDR1 is SEHNR and CDR2 is FQNEAQ (reference sequence). The CDR3 bases are TGTGCCAGTCGTCCCGGGACAACTAATGAAAAACTGTTTTTT. Its translation is CASRPGTTNEKLFF.

V gene TRBV19 combines with J gene TRBJ2-7; 7 bases agree with TRBD2. The CDR3 length is 13 residues. The V gene's germline CDR1 is LNHDA and CDR2 SQIVND (reference sequence). Losses at the gene ends were 11 bases for V and 4 bases for J; bases not matched to a gene: 11. Here the CDR3 DNA reads TGTGCCTCGGGAGGCAGGGCGACTTACGAGCAGTACTTC. As protein: CASGGRATYEQYF.